What follows is one TCR beta chain and its context. Its antigen is not known. PCR amplification relied on 60 Vbeta primers (plus 13 Jbeta primers). Assay used: immunoSEQ multiplex PCR; TCRdb lists only in-frame clones, some missing. The data show roughly 150,000 clones, roughly three quarters seen once. This sample stems from a study of cytomegalovirus exposure and HLA in healthy donors. Overall study findings and caveats: Data from an earlier analysis indicated that most TCR beta V segments were productive either about 90% or about 30% of the time.

Sample: PBMCs. The receptor's source is a middle-aged woman in good health and CMV-seropositive.

In DNA form, the CDR3 reads TGTGCCAGCAGCTTAGGGACTAGCGGGGGGGAGACCCAGTACTTC. As protein: CASSLGTSGGETQYF. The rearrangement links TRBV7-8 to TRBJ2-5; 14 bases align to TRBD2. Germline trimming cut 1 base from V and 5 bases from J; bases unmatched to any gene: 0. The CDR3 contains 15 residues. The germline V gene has CDR1 SGHVS and CDR2 FQNEAQ.